A selection of T cell receptor beta chains follows, all from one sample in a study of shared clonotypes between healthy human individuals. Generated by immunoSEQ multiplex PCR, the TCRdb table keeps only in-frame clones and is missing some. The sample consists of 600,000 or so clones, 85% to 95% of them appearing once. The sample taken for sequencing was naive CD8+ T cells sorted from blood. These receptors were obtained from a woman in her thirties in good health. The CDR3 runs from the conserved cysteine through the conserved F or W. The order of the fields is D gene, V gene, clone size, CDR3 length, J gene, CDR3 protein, CDR3 DNA. The D gene is left open where the match is weak. Clone size is shown for a subset of rows, as once, few, many or a class of expanded clone.

-,TRBV14,-,15,TRBJ1-1,CASSQWQGVNTEAFF,TGTGCCAGCAGCCAATGGCAGGGCGTGAACACTGAAGCTTTCTTT
-,TRBV13,-,11,TRBJ2-7,CASSQRYEQYF,TGTGCCAGCAGCCAACGCTACGAGCAGTACTTC
-,TRBV6-1,-,11,TRBJ2-7,CASRRTYEQYF,TGTGCCAGCAGGCGGACCTACGAGCAGTACTTC
-,TRBV4-1,few,12,TRBJ1-4,CASSQEAGQTFF,TGCGCCAGCAGCCAAGAAGCTGGACAAACTTTTTTT
-,TRBV6-6,once,15,TRBJ1-1,CASMYVGGSNTEAFF,TGTGCCAGCATGTACGTCGGGGGATCGAACACTGAAGCTTTCTTT
-,TRBV4-2,-,17,TRBJ2-1,CASSQEESPGEDNEQFF,TGTGCCAGCAGCCAAGAGGAGTCCCCCGGAGAGGACAATGAGCAGTTCTTC
TRBD1,TRBV27,-,17,TRBJ2-1,CASSPRTGTVYYNEQFF,TGTGCCAGCAGCCCCCGGACCGGGACAGTCTATTACAATGAGCAGTTCTTC
-,TRBV7-9,-,15,TRBJ2-7,CASSLGRDWSYEQYF,TGTGCCAGCAGCTTAGGCCGGGACTGGTCCTACGAGCAGTACTTC
-,TRBV5-1,-,13,TRBJ2-2,CASSSTGFGELFF,TGCGCCAGCAGCTCGACGGGCTTTGGGGAGCTGTTTTTT
TRBD1,TRBV4-1,-,14,TRBJ1-2,CASSQRTGRDGYTF,TGCGCCAGCAGCCAACGGACAGGGCGCGATGGCTACACCTTC
-,TRBV2,once,13,TRBJ2-3,CAIPSPGTDTQYF,TGTGCCATCCCCTCTCCAGGCACAGATACGCAGTATTTT
-,TRBV7-8,-,16,TRBJ2-3,CASSLSGGKYSDTQYF,TGTGCCAGCAGCTTGTCGGGGGGCAAATATTCAGATACGCAGTATTTT
-,TRBV28,-,15,TRBJ2-7,CASSPPVEGRYEQYF,TGTGCCAGCAGCCCTCCCGTGGAGGGTAGATACGAGCAGTACTTC
-,TRBV28,-,15,TRBJ2-7,CASKEGSPLSYEQYF,TGTGCCAGCAAGGAGGGGTCCCCTCTCTCCTACGAGCAGTACTTC